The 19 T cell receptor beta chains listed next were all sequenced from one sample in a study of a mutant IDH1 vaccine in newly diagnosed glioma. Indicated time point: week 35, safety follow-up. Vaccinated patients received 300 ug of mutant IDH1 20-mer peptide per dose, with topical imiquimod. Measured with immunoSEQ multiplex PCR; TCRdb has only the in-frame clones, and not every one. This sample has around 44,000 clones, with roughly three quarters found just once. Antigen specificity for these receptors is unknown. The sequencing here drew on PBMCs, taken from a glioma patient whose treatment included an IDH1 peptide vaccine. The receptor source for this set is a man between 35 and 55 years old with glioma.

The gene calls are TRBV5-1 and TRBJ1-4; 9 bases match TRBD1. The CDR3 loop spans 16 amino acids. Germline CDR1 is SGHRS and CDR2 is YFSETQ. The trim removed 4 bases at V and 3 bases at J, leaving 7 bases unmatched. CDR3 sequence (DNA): TGCGCCAGCAGCCCAGGGACAGGGAAGGCTAATGAAAAACTGTTTTTT. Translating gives CASSPGTGKANEKLFF.

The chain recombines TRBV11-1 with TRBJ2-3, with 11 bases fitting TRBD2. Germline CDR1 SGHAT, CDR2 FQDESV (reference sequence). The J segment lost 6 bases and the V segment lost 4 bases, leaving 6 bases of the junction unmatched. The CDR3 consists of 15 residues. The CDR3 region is CASSSLAGAGDTQYF. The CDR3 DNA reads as TGTGCCAGCAGCTCACTAGCGGGGGCGGGGGATACGCAGTATTTT.

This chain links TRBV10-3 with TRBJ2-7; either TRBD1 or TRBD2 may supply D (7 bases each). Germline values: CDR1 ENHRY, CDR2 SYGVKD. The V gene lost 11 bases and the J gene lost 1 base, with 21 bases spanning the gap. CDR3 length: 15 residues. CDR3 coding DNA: TGTGCCGTAGCGGCCCGGCAGGGGGGGTCCTACGAGCAGTACTTC. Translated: CAVAARQGGSYEQYF.

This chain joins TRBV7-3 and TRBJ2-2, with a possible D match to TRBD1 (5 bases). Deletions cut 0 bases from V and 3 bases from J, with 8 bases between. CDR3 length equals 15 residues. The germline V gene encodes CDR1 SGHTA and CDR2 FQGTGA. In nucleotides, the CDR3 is TGTGCCAGCAGCTTAACGGGGCTTGACACCGGGGAGCTGTTTTTT. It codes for CASSLTGLDTGELFF.

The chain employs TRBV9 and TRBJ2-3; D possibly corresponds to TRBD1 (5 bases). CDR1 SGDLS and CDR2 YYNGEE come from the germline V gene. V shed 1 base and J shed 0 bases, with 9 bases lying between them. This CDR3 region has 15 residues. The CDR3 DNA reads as TGTGCCAGCAGCGTATTCGGACAAAGCACAGATACGCAGTATTTT. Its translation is CASSVFGQSTDTQYF.

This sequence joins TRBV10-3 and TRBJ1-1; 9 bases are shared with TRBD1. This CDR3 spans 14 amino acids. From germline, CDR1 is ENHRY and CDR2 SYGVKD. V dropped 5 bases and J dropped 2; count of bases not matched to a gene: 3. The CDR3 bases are TGTGCCATCAGTAGGGACAGGGTTAACACTGAAGCTTTCTTT. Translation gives CAISRDRVNTEAFF.

The CDR3 sequence is CASSPQGAEQYF. CDR3 nucleotide sequence: TGCGCCAGCAGTCCCCAGGGGGCCGAGCAGTACTTC. The chain has TRBV5-1 and TRBJ2-7; 8 nucleotides match TRBD1. This CDR3 has 12 amino acids. Trimming removed 5 bases from V and 6 bases from J; junction bases left unmatched: 4. Looked up from germline, CDR1 is SGHRS and CDR2 is YFSETQ.

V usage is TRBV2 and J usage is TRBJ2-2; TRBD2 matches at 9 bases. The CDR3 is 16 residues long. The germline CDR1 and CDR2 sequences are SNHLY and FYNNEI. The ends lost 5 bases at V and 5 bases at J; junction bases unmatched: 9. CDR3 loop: CASSRSSGGWTGELFF. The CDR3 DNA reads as TGTGCCAGCAGTAGGTCAAGCGGGGGGTGGACCGGGGAGCTGTTTTTT. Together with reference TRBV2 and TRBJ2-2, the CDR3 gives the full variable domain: EPEVTQTPSHQVTQMGQEVILRCVPISNHLYFYWYRQILGQKVEFLVSFYNNEISEKSEIFDDQFSVERPDGSNFTLKIRSTKLEDSAMYFCASSRSSGGWTGELFFGEGSRLTVL.

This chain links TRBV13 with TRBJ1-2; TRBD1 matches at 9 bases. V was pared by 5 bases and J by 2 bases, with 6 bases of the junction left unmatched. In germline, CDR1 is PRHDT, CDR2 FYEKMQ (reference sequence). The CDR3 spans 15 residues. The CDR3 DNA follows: TGTGCCAGCAGCGAAACAGGGGGCGTGAACTATGGCTACACCTTC. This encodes CASSETGGVNYGYTF.

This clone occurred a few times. The CDR3 coding sequence is TGTGCCAGCAGTTCGGGAAGGTTCAATGAGCAGTTCTTC. Its translation is CASSSGRFNEQFF. The V call is TRBV6-5, the J call TRBJ2-1; perhaps TRBD2 as D (5 bases). Trimming removed 4 bases from V and 6 bases from J, with 10 bases in between. Looked up from germline, CDR1 is MNHEY and CDR2 is SVGAGI. The CDR3 runs 13 residues.

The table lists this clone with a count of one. The CDR3 DNA follows: TGTGCCAGCAGTGACTGGGTCGTTAATTCACCCCTCCACTTT. As protein: CASSDWVVNSPLHF. The chain uses TRBV2 and TRBJ1-6; D unresolved. The CDR3 runs to 14 residues. Germline CDR1 reads SNHLY; CDR2 reads FYNNEI. V was cut by 3 bases and J by 6 bases, with 9 bases left in between. The full variable domain, its missing parts supplied by reference TRBV2 and TRBJ1-6, is EPEVTQTPSHQVTQMGQEVILRCVPISNHLYFYWYRQILGQKVEFLVSFYNNEISEKSEIFDDQFSVERPDGSNFTLKIRSTKLEDSAMYFCASSDWVVNSPLHFGNGTRLTVT.

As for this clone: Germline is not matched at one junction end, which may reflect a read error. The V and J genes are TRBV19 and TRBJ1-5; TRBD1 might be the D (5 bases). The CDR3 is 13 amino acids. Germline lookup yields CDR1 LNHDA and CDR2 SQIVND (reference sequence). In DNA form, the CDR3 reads TGTGCCAGTAGTATAATCGAGGGACGGATTCAGAATTTT. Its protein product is CASSIIEGRIQNF.

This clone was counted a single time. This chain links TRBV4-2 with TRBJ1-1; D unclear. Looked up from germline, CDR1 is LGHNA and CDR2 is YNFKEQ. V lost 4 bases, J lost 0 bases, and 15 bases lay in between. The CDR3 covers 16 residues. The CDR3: CASSPQLMGLNTEAFF. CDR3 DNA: TGTGCCAGCAGCCCGCAGCTAATGGGGTTGAACACTGAAGCTTTCTTT.

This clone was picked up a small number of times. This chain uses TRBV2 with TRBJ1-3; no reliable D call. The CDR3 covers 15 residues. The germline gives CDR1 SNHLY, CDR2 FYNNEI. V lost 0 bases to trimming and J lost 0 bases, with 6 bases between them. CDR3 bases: TGTGCCAGCAGTGAAGCGGCAAGCTCTGGAAACACCATATATTTT. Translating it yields CASSEAASSGNTIYF.

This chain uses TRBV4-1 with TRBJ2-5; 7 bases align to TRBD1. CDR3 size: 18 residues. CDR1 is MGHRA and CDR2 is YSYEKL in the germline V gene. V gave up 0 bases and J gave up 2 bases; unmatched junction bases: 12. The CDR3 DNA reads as TGCGCCAGCAGCCAAGAGAGCACCGGGACAGCCTTACAAGAGACCCAGTACTTC. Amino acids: CASSQESTGTALQETQYF.

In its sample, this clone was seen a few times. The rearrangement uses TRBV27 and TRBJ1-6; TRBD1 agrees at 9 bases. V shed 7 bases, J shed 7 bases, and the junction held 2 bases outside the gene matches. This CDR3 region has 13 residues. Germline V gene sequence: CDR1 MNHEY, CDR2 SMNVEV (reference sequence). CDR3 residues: CASTDRGNSPLHF. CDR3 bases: TGTGCCAGCACAGACAGGGGGAATTCACCCCTCCACTTT.

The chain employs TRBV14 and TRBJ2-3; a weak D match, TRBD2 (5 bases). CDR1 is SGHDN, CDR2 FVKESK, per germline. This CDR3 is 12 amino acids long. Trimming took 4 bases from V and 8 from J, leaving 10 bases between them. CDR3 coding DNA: TGTGCCAGCAGCCCGAAGGGAGTTACGCAGTATTTT. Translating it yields CASSPKGVTQYF.

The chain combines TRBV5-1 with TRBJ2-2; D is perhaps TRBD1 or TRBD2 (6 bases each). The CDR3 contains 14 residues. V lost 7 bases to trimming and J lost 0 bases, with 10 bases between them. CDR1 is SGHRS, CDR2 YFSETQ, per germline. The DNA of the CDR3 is TGCGCCAGCTACAGGGACTCGAACACCGGGGAGCTGTTTTTT. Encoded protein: CASYRDSNTGELFF.

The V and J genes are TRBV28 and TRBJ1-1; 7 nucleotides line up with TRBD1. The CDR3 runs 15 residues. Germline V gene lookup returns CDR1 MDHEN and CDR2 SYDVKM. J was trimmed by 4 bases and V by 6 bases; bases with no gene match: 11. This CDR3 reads CASSPNDRDSTEAFF. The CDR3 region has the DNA TGTGCCAGCAGCCCAAACGACCGGGACAGCACTGAAGCTTTCTTT.